Below, 10 T cell receptor beta chains from the same sample are listed, as sequenced in a study of T-cell reconstitution after alpha-beta-depleted transplantation in children (dated by TCRdb to 2015 to 2016). The sample's treatment or condition label, in plain terms: allogeneic hematopoietic cell transplantation with graft depleted of TCRalphabeta T cells and CD19 B cells. Libraries were constructed by PCR. The data were produced on an Illumina HiSeq 2500. Molecular barcoding was employed in the preparation of TCR libraries, with unique molecular identifiers being used to normalize TCRbeta repertoire quantification. The public reads were run again by TCRdb, first through fastp at Q25 and then through MiXCR, and only productive beta chains were kept. CDR3 protein sequences are deduplicated, and each keeps its most common genes and DNA. Here the sample has 98,000 or so distinct CDR3 sequences; about 25% occur a single time. The top ten constitute about a fifth of the sample.

Material: PBMCs, obtained before TCRalphabeta/CD19-depleted stem cell transplant. The origin of the receptors is a boy between 2 and 10 years old with acute lymphoblastic leukemia, due to receive a stem cell transplant.

This sequence joins TRBV24-1 and TRBJ1-2; D remains ambiguous. The ends were cut back, 3 bases at V and 3 bases at J, with 10 bases in the middle. The CDR3 totals 14 residues. CDR1 is KGHDR, CDR2 SFDVKD, per germline. CDR3 in amino acids: CATSDLFMDYGYTF. CDR3 sequence (DNA): TGTGCCACCAGTGATCTTTTTATGGACTATGGCTACACCTTC.

This clonotype was seen a handful of times. The chain uses TRBV14 and TRBJ2-1, with TRBD2 identical over 7 bases. Germline CDR1 reads SGHDN; CDR2 reads FVKESK. CDR3 size: 17 residues. The V gene end was trimmed by 3 bases and the J gene end by 2 bases; junction bases not matched to a gene: 10. In nucleotides, the CDR3 is TGTGCCAGCAGCCAGCGCTCTAGCGGAGGGGCCTACAATGAGCAGTTCTTC. It codes for CASSQRSSGGAYNEQFF.

The CDR3 is CSANSVPEAFF. In nucleotides, the CDR3 is TGCAGTGCTAATTCTGTTCCTGAAGCTTTCTTT. The chain recombines TRBV20-1 with TRBJ1-1; D unresolved. Germline V gene lookup returns CDR1 DFQATT and CDR2 SNEGSKA (reference sequence). Trimming cost V 4 bases and J 6 bases, with 9 bases left between them. This CDR3 has 11 amino acids.

The rearrangement uses TRBV5-6 and TRBJ2-1; 7 bases match TRBD1. Trimming took 4 bases from V and 4 from J; bases not matched to a gene: 5. Germline values: CDR1 SGHDT, CDR2 YYEEEE. The CDR3 covers 14 residues. CDR3 sequence reads: CASSLGQYYNEQFF. CDR3 bases: TGTGCCAGCAGCCTGGGACAGTATTACAATGAGCAGTTCTTC.

This clonotype was counted only a few times. The chain couples TRBV20-1 to TRBJ2-1; possibly TRBD2 for D (6 bases). The CDR3 length is 14 residues. V shed 0 bases and J shed 7 bases, with 13 bases lying between them. In germline, CDR1 is DFQATT, CDR2 SNEGSKA (reference sequence). The CDR3 spells CSARDILEGNEQFF. CDR3 bases: TGCAGTGCTAGAGATATCCTGGAGGGGAATGAGCAGTTCTTC.

In this sample, this clonotype turned up a few times. This chain uses TRBV2 with TRBJ1-1; D is perhaps TRBD1 (6 bases). This CDR3 is 15 amino acids long. The V gene lost 6 bases and the J gene lost 2 bases, with 16 bases spanning the gap. CDR1 SNHLY and CDR2 FYNNEI come from the germline V gene. CDR3 amino acids: CASRGPGAFNTEAFF. CDR3 DNA sequence: TGTGCCAGCAGGGGCCCGGGGGCTTTTAACACTGAAGCTTTCTTT.

The table lists this clonotype with a few counts. An end of the junction differs from the germline gene, which may be a read error. V gene TRBV27 combines with J gene TRBJ2-1; 8 bases agree with TRBD2. From germline, CDR1 is MNHEY and CDR2 SMNVEV (reference sequence). This CDR3 region has 13 residues. CDR3 region: CASSSLPKTSGVW. The CDR3 coding sequence is TGTGCCAGCAGTTCCCTTCCCAAAACTAGCGGAGTGTGG.

The chain is built from TRBV3-1 and TRBJ2-1; 9 nucleotides agree with TRBD2. J lost 5 bases, V lost 4 bases, and 6 bases had no gene match. Germline CDR1 reads LGHDT; CDR2 reads YNNKEL (reference sequence). This CDR3 has 15 residues. The CDR3 loop reads CASSPRLAENNEQFF. CDR3 DNA: TGTGCCAGCAGCCCTCGACTAGCGGAGAACAATGAGCAGTTCTTC.

J is TRBJ1-6 and V is TRBV6-1; TRBD1 aligns across 7 bases. Losses at the gene ends were 6 bases for V and 8 bases for J; bases not matched to a gene: 4. Germline lookup yields CDR1 MNHNS and CDR2 SASEGT. CDR3 length equals 13 residues. CDR3 region: CASRSTGDSPLHF. The CDR3 nucleotides are TGTGCCAGCAGAAGTACAGGGGATTCACCCCTCCACTTT.

This rearrangement joins TRBV4-3 to TRBJ2-3, with 8 bases that match TRBD2. Looked up from germline, CDR1 is LGHNA and CDR2 is YSLEER. The length of the CDR3 is 18 residues. J gave up 6 bases and V 0 bases, and 14 bases lay outside the gene matches. The CDR3 DNA is TGCGCCAGCAGCCAAGATCTCCGGGAGGGCCTCTTGGACGATACGCAGTATTTT. Protein product: CASSQDLREGLLDDTQYF.